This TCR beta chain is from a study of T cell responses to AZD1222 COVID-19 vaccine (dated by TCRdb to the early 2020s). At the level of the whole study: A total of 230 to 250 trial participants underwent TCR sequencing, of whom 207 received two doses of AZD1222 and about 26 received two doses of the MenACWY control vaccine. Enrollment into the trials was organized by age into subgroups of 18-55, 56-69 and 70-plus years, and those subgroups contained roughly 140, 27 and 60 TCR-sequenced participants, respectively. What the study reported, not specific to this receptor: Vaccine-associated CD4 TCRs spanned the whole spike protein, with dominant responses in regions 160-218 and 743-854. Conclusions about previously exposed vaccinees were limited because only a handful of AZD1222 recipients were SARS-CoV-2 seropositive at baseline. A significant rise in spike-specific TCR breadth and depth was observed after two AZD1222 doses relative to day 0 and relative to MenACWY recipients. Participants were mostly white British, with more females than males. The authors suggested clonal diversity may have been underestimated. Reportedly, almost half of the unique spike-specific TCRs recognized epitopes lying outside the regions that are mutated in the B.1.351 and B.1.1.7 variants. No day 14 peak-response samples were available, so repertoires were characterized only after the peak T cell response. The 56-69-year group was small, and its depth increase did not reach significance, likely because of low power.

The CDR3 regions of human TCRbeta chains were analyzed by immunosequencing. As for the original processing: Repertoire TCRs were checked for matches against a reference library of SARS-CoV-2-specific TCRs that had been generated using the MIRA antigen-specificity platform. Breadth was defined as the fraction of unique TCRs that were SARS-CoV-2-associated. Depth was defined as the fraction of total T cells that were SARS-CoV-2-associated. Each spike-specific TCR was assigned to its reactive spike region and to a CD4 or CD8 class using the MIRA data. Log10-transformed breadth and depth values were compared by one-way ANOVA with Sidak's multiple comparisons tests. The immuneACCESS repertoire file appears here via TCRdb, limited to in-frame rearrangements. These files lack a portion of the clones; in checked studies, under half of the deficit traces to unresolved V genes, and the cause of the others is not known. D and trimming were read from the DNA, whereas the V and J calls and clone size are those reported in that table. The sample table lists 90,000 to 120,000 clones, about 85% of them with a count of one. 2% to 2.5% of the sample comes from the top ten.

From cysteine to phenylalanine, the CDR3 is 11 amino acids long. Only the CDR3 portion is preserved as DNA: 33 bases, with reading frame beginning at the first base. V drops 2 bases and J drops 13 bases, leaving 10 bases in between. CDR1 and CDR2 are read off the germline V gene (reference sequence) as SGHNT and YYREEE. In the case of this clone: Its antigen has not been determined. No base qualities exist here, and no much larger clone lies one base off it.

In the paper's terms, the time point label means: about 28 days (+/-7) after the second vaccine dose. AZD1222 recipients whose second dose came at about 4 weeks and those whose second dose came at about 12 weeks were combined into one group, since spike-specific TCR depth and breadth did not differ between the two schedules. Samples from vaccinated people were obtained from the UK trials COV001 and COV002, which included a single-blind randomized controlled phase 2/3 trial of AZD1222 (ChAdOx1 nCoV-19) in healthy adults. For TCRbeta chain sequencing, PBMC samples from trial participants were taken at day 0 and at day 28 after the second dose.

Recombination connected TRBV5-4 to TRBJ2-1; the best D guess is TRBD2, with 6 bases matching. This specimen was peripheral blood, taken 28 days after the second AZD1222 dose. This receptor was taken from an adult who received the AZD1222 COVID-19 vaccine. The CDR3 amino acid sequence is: CASSLPGAQFF. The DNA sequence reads TGTGCCAGCAGCTTACCGGGAGCTCAGTTCTTC. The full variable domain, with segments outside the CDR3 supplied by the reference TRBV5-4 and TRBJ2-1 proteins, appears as ETGVTQSPTHLIKTRGQQVTLRCSSQSGHNTVSWYQQALGQGPQFIFQYYREEENGRGNFPPRFSGLQFPNYSSELNVNALELDDSALYLCASSLPGAQFFGPGTRLTVL.